Shown below are 22 T cell receptor beta chains from a single sample sequenced in a study of cytomegalovirus exposure and HLA in healthy donors (dated by TCRdb to the late 2010s). The protocol used for the library was the immunoSEQ multiplex PCR assay. For the multiplex PCR, a mixture combining 60 forward primers for TCR Vbeta segments and 13 reverse primers for TCR Jbeta segments was used. Not all clones reach the TCRdb copy of this immuneACCESS table, which keeps in-frame sequences only. Checked studies attribute under half of the gap to unresolved V genes and leave the rest unexplained. For this sample the table gives about 160,000 clones, of which roughly 82% were detected only once. The ten largest clones represent about 10% of the sample. Sequenced material: PBMCs. Receptors were obtained from a man aged 45-60 years in good health and CMV-seropositive.

The rearrangement links TRBV5-5 to TRBJ1-1, with D hard to call. The length of the CDR3 is 14 residues. Germline V CDR1 and CDR2: SGHKS, YYEKEE (reference sequence). V lost 4 bases to trimming and J lost 0 bases, with 10 bases between them. The CDR3 here is CASSPRAVNTEAFF. The CDR3 DNA reads as TGTGCCAGCAGCCCCCGTGCGGTGAACACTGAAGCTTTCTTT. Using reference TRBV5-5 and TRBJ1-1 for the parts outside the CDR3, the full variable domain is DAGVTQSPTHLIKTRGQQVTLRCSPISGHKSVSWYQQVLGQGPQFIFQYYEKEERGRGNFPDRFSARQFPNYSSELNVNALLLGDSALYLCASSPRAVNTEAFFGQGTRLTVV.

The chain couples TRBV28 to TRBJ1-2, with D tentatively TRBD1 (5 bases). Germline lookup yields CDR1 MDHEN and CDR2 SYDVKM. The V and J ends lost 9 bases and 8 bases respectively, with 16 bases between them. The CDR3 spans 12 residues. CDR3 nucleotide sequence: TGTGCCAGTACCTGGGACTCGGGGGGCTACACCTTC. This gives the protein CASTWDSGGYTF.

This sequence joins TRBV25-1 and TRBJ2-5, with 12 bases aligning to TRBD1. CDR1 is MGHDK and CDR2 is SYGVNS in the germline V gene. CDR3 size: 16 residues. The trim removed 3 bases at V and 3 bases at J, leaving 5 bases unmatched. CDR3 region: CASSDPGTGGEETQYF. For the CDR3, the DNA is TGTGCCAGCAGTGACCCCGGGACAGGGGGCGAAGAGACCCAGTACTTC.

This chain links TRBV6-1 with TRBJ2-6; 7 bases line up with TRBD1. Germline V gene lookup returns CDR1 MNHNS and CDR2 SASEGT. With V trimmed by 6 bases and J by 6 bases, 8 bases remained unmatched. The CDR3 sequence is 15 residues long. The chain's CDR3 is CASSRDSPTANVLTF. CDR3 sequence (DNA): TGTGCCAGCAGCCGGGACAGCCCTACGGCCAACGTCCTGACTTTC.

The table lists this clone with a count of one. The V call is TRBV5-8, the J call TRBJ1-4, with D uncertain. Per the germline V gene, CDR1 is SGHTS and CDR2 is YDEGEE. Trimming left V 1 base short and J 8 bases short, with 15 bases between. The CDR3 contains 15 residues. The CDR3 DNA reads TGTGCCAGCAGCTTGCCACTGGTCCCAGGCGAAAAACTGTTTTTT. Translated, it gives CASSLPLVPGEKLFF.

V usage is TRBV29-1 and J usage is TRBJ2-5; TRBD1 aligns across 8 bases. With V trimmed by 0 bases and J by 5 bases, 8 bases remained unmatched. Germline V gene lookup returns CDR1 SQVTM and CDR2 ANQGSEA. The CDR3 length is 15 residues. The CDR3 DNA reads TGCAGCGTTGAAGATTGGGCAGGGGGCAAGGAGACCCAGTACTTC. Encoded protein: CSVEDWAGGKETQYF.

The gene calls are TRBV30 and TRBJ1-1, with TRBD1 identical over 8 bases. This CDR3 spans 14 amino acids. V trimming: 2 bases; J trimming: 5 bases; junction bases outside the gene matches: 7. CDR1 and CDR2 from the germline V gene are GTSNPN and SVGIG (reference sequence). Here the CDR3 DNA reads TGTGCCTGGAGTTCCGGACAGGGTTTAACTGAAGCTTTCTTT. Its protein product is CAWSSGQGLTEAFF.

The chain is built from TRBV28 and TRBJ2-7; 10 positions match TRBD2. V was pared by 6 bases and J by 6 bases, with 11 bases of the junction left unmatched. The CDR3 runs to 15 residues. The germline V gene has CDR1 MDHEN and CDR2 SYDVKM. The CDR3 region has the DNA TGTGCCAGCAGGGTTAGCGGGGGGTCGAGGGGCGAGCAGTACTTC. Its protein is CASRVSGGSRGEQYF.

The V gene is TRBV19, the J gene TRBJ2-5; 9 positions agree with TRBD1. Germline-derived CDR1 and CDR2 are LNHDA and SQIVND (reference sequence). CDR3 length equals 16 residues. V trimming: 5 bases; J trimming: 4 bases; junction bases outside the gene matches: 11. The CDR3 region is CASSPRQGQGGETQYF. In DNA, the CDR3 is TGTGCCAGTAGTCCCAGACAGGGACAGGGTGGAGAGACCCAGTACTTC. The full variable domain, with the rest looked up from reference TRBV19 and TRBJ2-5, is DGGITQSPKYLFRKEGQNVTLSCEQNLNHDAMYWYRQDPGQGLRLIYYSQIVNDFQKGDIAEGYSVSREKKESFPLTVTSAQKNPTAFYLCASSPRQGQGGETQYFGPGTRLLVL.

The V call is TRBV7-9, the J call TRBJ2-2, with D possibly being TRBD1 (6 bases). The CDR3 consists of 14 residues. Per the germline V gene, CDR1 is SEHNR and CDR2 is FQNEAQ (reference sequence). V lost 5 bases, J lost 4 bases, and 11 bases lay in between. This CDR3 reads CASSPDRSTGELFF. The CDR3 DNA is TGTGCCAGCAGCCCTGACAGGTCCACCGGGGAGCTGTTTTTT.

The chain combines TRBV6-5 with TRBJ2-3, with TRBD1 as a possible D gene (6 bases). V lost 7 bases and J lost 1, with 12 bases in between. Germline values: CDR1 MNHEY, CDR2 SVGAGI. CDR3 length: 14 amino acids. CDR3 bases: TGTGCCAGCAAACCGCACAGGGGCACAGATACGCAGTATTTT. Translation: CASKPHRGTDTQYF.

The chain recombines TRBV9 with TRBJ2-1; D is possibly TRBD2 (6 bases). CDR1 and CDR2 (germline): SGDLS, YYNGEE. This CDR3 comprises 16 residues. V lost 2 bases and J 2 bases, leaving 14 bases between the germline ends. CDR3 DNA: TGTGCCAGCAGCGTTGTAGGAGCGGGTCCCTACAATGAGCAGTTCTTC. It specifies CASSVVGAGPYNEQFF.

This clone is a singleton in its sample. The gene calls are TRBV7-9 and TRBJ2-5; D may be TRBD2 (5 bases). Germline loops: CDR1 SEHNR, CDR2 FQNEAQ (reference sequence). V was pared by 4 bases and J by 12 bases, with 18 bases between. The CDR3 length is 13 residues. The CDR3 protein is CASSSPSPLAEYF. The CDR3 DNA reads TGTGCCAGCAGCTCACCTTCGCCCCTAGCCGAGTACTTC.

The V call is TRBV7-2, the J call TRBJ1-1; D may be TRBD1 (6 bases). Germline loops: CDR1 SGHTA, CDR2 FQGNSA. There are 14 residues in the CDR3. Trimming shortened V by 5 bases and J by 5 bases, and 15 bases separated the two germline ends. The CDR3 sequence is CASSIGGGRTEAFF. CDR3 nucleotide sequence: TGTGCCAGCAGCATAGGGGGGGGCAGAACTGAAGCTTTCTTT.

The V call is TRBV5-6, the J call TRBJ2-5, with 8 bases that match TRBD1. Germline CDR1 is SGHDT and CDR2 is YYEEEE. This CDR3 comprises 15 residues. J was trimmed by 2 bases and V by 0 bases; bases with no gene match: 3. In DNA, the CDR3 is TGTGCCAGCAGCTTGGAGGACAGGGAGCAAGAGACCCAGTACTTC. Its translation: CASSLEDREQETQYF.

The chain recombines TRBV4-3 with TRBJ1-6, with a possible D match to TRBD1 (6 bases). The CDR3 is made up of 19 amino acids. Germline loops: CDR1 LGHNA, CDR2 YSLEER. V gave up 4 bases and J gave up 0 bases, with 19 bases separating them. CDR3 amino acids: CASSLEIGQRSSYNSPLHF. CDR3 sequence (DNA): TGCGCCAGCAGCCTCGAAATAGGACAGAGAAGCTCCTATAATTCACCCCTCCACTTT.

This clone came up a few times. The chain joins TRBV6-1 to TRBJ2-1; 8 nucleotides match TRBD1. This CDR3 is built from 15 residues. CDR1 and CDR2 from the germline V gene are MNHNS and SASEGT. The ends lost 5 bases at V and 0 bases at J; junction bases unmatched: 3. Written as DNA, the CDR3 is TGTGCCAGCAGTTGGACAGGGAACTCCTACAATGAGCAGTTCTTC. Its protein product is CASSWTGNSYNEQFF.

The count of this clone is one. This chain links TRBV28 with TRBJ2-7, with D uncertain. The V end lost 3 bases, the J end lost 0 bases, and 12 bases lay between the germline ends. From germline, CDR1 is MDHEN and CDR2 SYDVKM. The CDR3 has 15 amino acids. CDR3 in amino acids: CASSFRRTTSYEQYF. The CDR3 DNA sequence: TGTGCCAGCAGTTTCCGCAGAACCACCTCCTACGAGCAGTACTTC.

The chain's CDR3 is CASSYLTGTREYF. CDR3 in DNA: TGTGCCAGCAGTTACTTAACCGGGACTAGAGAGTATTTT. The chain uses TRBV6-5 and TRBJ2-3, with 8 bases aligning to TRBD2. V was clipped by 1 base and J by 13 bases; unmatched bases: 7. CDR3 length equals 13 residues. The germline V gene has CDR1 MNHEY and CDR2 SVGAGI.

Comments on this clone: Sequence at one end of the junction differs from germline and may be a read error. The J gene is TRBJ2-5, the V gene TRBV7-7; maybe TRBD1 (5 bases). Germline CDR1 is SSHAT and CDR2 is FNYEAQ (reference sequence). This CDR3 comprises 14 residues. CDR3 protein: CASSSGPVQETQYF. The CDR3 region has the DNA TGTGCTAGCAGCTCAGGGCCGGTACAAGAGACCCAGTACTTC. Full variable domain (remainder filled in from reference TRBV7-7 and TRBJ2-5): GAGVSQSPRYKVTKRGQDVTLRCDPISSHATLYWYQQALGQGPEFLTYFNYEAQPDKSGLPSDRFSAERPEGSISTLTIQRTEQRDSAMYRCASSSGPVQETQYFGPGTRLLVL.

This sequence joins TRBV4-3 and TRBJ1-1, with D possibly matching TRBD1 (5 bases). Germline V gene lookup returns CDR1 LGHNA and CDR2 YSLEER. V lost 0 bases to trimming and J lost 3 bases, with 20 bases between them. The length of the CDR3 is 18 residues. CDR3 loop: CASSQDLGGDYRDTEAFF. In DNA form, the CDR3 reads TGCGCCAGCAGCCAAGATTTGGGAGGGGATTATAGGGACACTGAAGCTTTCTTT.

V and J are TRBV30 and TRBJ1-1; 9 bases are a match to TRBD1. The CDR3 is 14 amino acids. Germline V CDR1 and CDR2: GTSNPN, SVGIG (reference sequence). The ends lost 1 base at V and 3 bases at J; junction bases unmatched: 3. The CDR3 loop is CAWSARDRDTEAFF. The CDR3 DNA reads TGTGCCTGGAGTGCCCGGGACAGGGACACTGAAGCTTTCTTT.